One and the same sample provided the 14 T cell receptor beta chains below, sequenced in a study of OX40 agonist ivuxolimab in advanced cancers. The table came from immunoSEQ multiplex PCR; TCRdb's copy has only in-frame clones and leaves some out. The profile covers more than 55,000 clones, with roughly nine tenths appearing a single time and about 0.82% taken by the ten largest. Sequenced material: CD4+ or CD8+ T cells sorted from blood, taken in a trial of the OX40 agonist ivuxolimab. The receptors originated from an adult with an advanced solid tumor such as melanoma, head and neck, liver or kidney cancer.

This CDR3 reads CASSLAGVHETQYF. The CDR3 DNA reads TGTGCCAGCAGCCTAGCGGGAGTGCACGAGACCCAGTACTTC. The chain links TRBV5-8 to TRBJ2-5; 10 bases are shared with TRBD2. Germline assignment: CDR1 SGHTS and CDR2 YDEGEE. The trim removed 4 bases at V and 5 bases at J, leaving 5 bases unmatched. This CDR3 comprises 14 residues. Together with reference TRBV5-8 and TRBJ2-5, the CDR3 gives the full variable domain: EAGVTQSPTHLIKTRGQQATLRCSPISGHTSVYWYQQALGLGLQFLLWYDEGEERNRGNFPPRFSGRQFPNYSSELNVNALELEDSALYLCASSLAGVHETQYFGPGTRLLVL.

The V call is TRBV6-1, the J call TRBJ2-2, with TRBD2 identical over 15 bases. The CDR3 is 19 amino acids. After removal of 0 bases from V and 1 base from J, the junction contained 3 bases not matched to a gene. CDR1 and CDR2 (germline): MNHNS, SASEGT. CDR3 amino acids: CASSEAWGLAGGNTGELFF. CDR3 coding DNA: TGTGCCAGCAGTGAAGCTTGGGGACTAGCGGGAGGGAACACCGGGGAGCTGTTTTTT.

V gene TRBV7-3 combines with J gene TRBJ1-1; possibly TRBD1 for D (5 bases). Germline CDR1 reads SGHTA; CDR2 reads FQGTGA. The CDR3 spans 14 residues. V lost 2 bases and J lost 1, with 8 bases in between. In DNA form, the CDR3 reads TGTGCCAGCAGCTTAGGGGGGGAGAACACTGAAGCTTTCTTT. This sequence encodes CASSLGGENTEAFF.

This rearrangement joins TRBV4-3 to TRBJ1-1; 8 bases are a match to TRBD1. Trimming at V came to 4 bases and at J to 5 bases, leaving 3 bases not matched to a gene. Germline CDR1 is LGHNA and CDR2 is YSLEER. This CDR3 is built from 13 residues. CDR3 sequence: CASSLNRGTEAFF. CDR3 in DNA: TGCGCCAGCAGCCTAAACAGGGGGACTGAAGCTTTCTTT.

The count of this clone is one. The J gene is TRBJ2-5, the V gene TRBV7-6; TRBD2 agrees at 8 bases. J lost 4 bases, V lost 4 bases, and 8 bases had no gene match. The CDR3 runs 15 residues. The germline V gene encodes CDR1 SGHVS and CDR2 FNYEAQ. The CDR3 sequence is CASSSSGGGAETQYF. In DNA form, the CDR3 reads TGTGCCAGCAGCTCAAGCGGGGGAGGGGCAGAGACCCAGTACTTC. Full variable domain (rest looked up from reference TRBV7-6 and TRBJ2-5): GAGVSQSPRYKVTKRGQDVALRCDPISGHVSLYWYRQALGQGPEFLTYFNYEAQQDKSGLPNDRFSAERPEGSISTLTIQRTEQRDSAMYRCASSSSGGGAETQYFGPGTRLLVL.

The chain has TRBV19 and TRBJ1-5; TRBD1 agrees at 7 bases. The CDR3 sequence is 13 residues long. Germline assignment: CDR1 LNHDA and CDR2 SQIVND (reference sequence). With V trimmed by 6 bases and J by 5 bases, 4 bases remained unmatched. In DNA form, the CDR3 reads TGTGCCAGTAGCGGACAGGCCGATCAGCCCCAGCATTTT. Translated: CASSGQADQPQHF.

The table lists this clone with a count of one. The rearrangement joins TRBV9 to TRBJ1-4; D uncertain. CDR1 and CDR2 (germline): SGDLS, YYNGEE. The CDR3 extends over 17 amino acids. Trimming cost V 0 bases and J 0 bases, with 12 bases left between them. The CDR3 loop reads CASSVGIQKATNEKLFF. CDR3 DNA: TGTGCCAGCAGCGTAGGGATCCAGAAGGCAACTAATGAAAAACTGTTTTTT.

This clone turned up a few times. The J gene is TRBJ1-6, the V gene TRBV30, with D possibly being TRBD1 (5 bases). CDR1 is GTSNPN, CDR2 SVGIG, per germline (reference sequence). This CDR3 comprises 15 residues. With 0 bases removed from V and 11 bases from J, the gap between germline ends came to 17 bases. This chain's CDR3 is CAWSVHDPRDPPLHF. DNA of the CDR3: TGTGCCTGGAGTGTACACGACCCCAGGGATCCACCCCTCCACTTT.

This chain uses TRBV19 with TRBJ2-3; D ambiguous. This CDR3 region has 13 residues. The germline V and J ends were trimmed by 1 base and 4 bases, with 6 bases remaining between them. The germline V gene has CDR1 LNHDA and CDR2 SQIVND (reference sequence). CDR3 sequence: CASSIGSADTQYF. The CDR3 DNA sequence: TGTGCCAGTAGTATAGGGTCGGCAGATACGCAGTATTTT.

The chain carries TRBV18 and TRBJ2-5; perhaps TRBD2 as D (6 bases). V gave up 3 bases and J gave up 5 bases, with 13 bases separating them. The CDR3 contains 14 residues. Germline V gives CDR1 KGHSH, CDR2 LQKENI. The CDR3 sequence is CASSPGGPGETQYF. DNA of the CDR3: TGTGCCAGCTCACCCGGAGGGCCGGGGGAGACCCAGTACTTC.

The gene calls are TRBV30 and TRBJ1-2; no definite D call. V was clipped by 4 bases and J by 8 bases, with 8 bases between them. The CDR3 sequence is 10 residues long. CDR1 and CDR2 (germline): GTSNPN, SVGIG (reference sequence). CDR3: CAWKGKGYTF. The DNA of the CDR3 is TGTGCCTGGAAGGGTAAGGGCTACACCTTC.

The J gene is TRBJ2-3, the V gene TRBV18; D is ambiguous. The CDR3 is made up of 12 amino acids. Looked up from germline, CDR1 is KGHSH and CDR2 is LQKENI. V lost 3 bases and J 5 bases, leaving 6 bases between the germline ends. CDR3: CASSPTKDTQYF. The DNA for the CDR3 is TGTGCCAGCTCACCCACAAAAGATACGCAGTATTTT.

V is TRBV6-1 and J is TRBJ1-1; D is perhaps TRBD1 (6 bases). The CDR3 has 13 amino acids. With 5 bases removed from V and 2 bases from J, the gap between germline ends came to 9 bases. Per germline, CDR1 MNHNS and CDR2 SASEGT. CDR3 loop: CASSNRDNTEAFF. CDR3 nucleotide sequence: TGTGCCAGCAGTAACAGGGACAACACTGAAGCTTTCTTT.

A single count supports this clone. This chain connects TRBV6-1 to TRBJ1-2, with D unclear. V was pared by 2 bases and J by 2 bases, with 15 bases between. CDR3 length: 16 residues. Germline values: CDR1 MNHNS, CDR2 SASEGT. CDR3: CASSEMAGTINYGYTF. The CDR3 coding sequence is TGTGCCAGCAGTGAAATGGCAGGAACTATAAACTATGGCTACACCTTC.